Included here is one TCR beta chain sequence, with context. Sequence at one end of the junction differs from germline and may be a read error. In the original workflow: Scientists estimated how many nucleated cells there were by amplifying reference gene primers. Sequencing used immunoSEQ multiplex PCR; TCRdb keeps in-frame clones, though not all of them. The DNA gave D and trimming, while V, J and clone size come from that table. The sample has about 130,000 clones, around 70% seen once. This entry is derived from a study of blood T cell repertoires in COVID-19. Study context: In each case, the material was cDNA or gDNA derived from T cells, B-cell-depleted T cells, or PBMCs.

In Seattle, patients joined the study during active infection and were tracked longitudinally. Per germline, CDR1 SSHAT and CDR2 FNYEAQ (reference sequence). CDR3 length equals 16 residues. This TCR was sampled from a man older than 75 with COVID-19, enrolled during active disease. V usage is TRBV7-7 and J usage is TRBJ2-5; 10 bases are shared with TRBD1. The sample consisted of peripheral blood. CDR3 in amino acids: CASSSSGTGAEETQYF. The CDR3 nucleotides are TGTGCTAGCAGCTCCTCCGGGACAGGGGCGGAGGAGACCCAGTACTTC.